The T cell receptor beta chain described here comes from a study of T cell changes during pregnancy in multiple sclerosis. The CDR3 is made up of 15 amino acids. Germline assignment: CDR1 PRHDT and CDR2 FYEKMQ (reference sequence). V shed 5 bases and J shed 3 bases, with 14 bases lying between them. TCRdb's table, derived via immunoSEQ multiplex PCR, lists solely in-frame clones and lacks some. The table records roughly 42,000 clones, 85% to 90% of them present only once. The sample in question was CD4+ T cells from peripheral blood mononuclear cells, obtained in the first trimester of pregnancy. The V and J genes are TRBV13 and TRBJ1-5; possible D gene TRBD1, 5 bases. The receptor was derived from a female donor with multiple sclerosis, enrolled in a pregnancy study. The CDR3 DNA sequence: TGTGCCAGCAGCCGGGGATGGGGGGACAATCAGCCCCAGCATTTT. It codes for CASSRGWGDNQPQHF.